This T cell receptor beta chain appears in the sequencing data of a study of cytomegalovirus exposure and HLA in healthy donors. The PCR employed 60 Vbeta primers together with 13 Jbeta primers. Profiled with immunoSEQ multiplex PCR; TCRdb holds only in-frame clones, not every one. The sample has 100,000 to 150,000 clones, 60% to 85% seen once. Sequenced: PBMCs. The clonotype originates from a young man in good health and CMV-seronegative.

DNA for the CDR3: TGTGCCTGGACCCTTGGAGGGACAGATACGCAGTATTTT. Translating gives CAWTLGGTDTQYF. The chain has TRBV30 and TRBJ2-3, with TRBD2 as a possible D gene (6 bases). The length of the CDR3 is 13 residues. Germline values: CDR1 GTSNPN, CDR2 SVGIG (reference sequence). Trimming removed 4 bases at V and 3 bases at J, with 11 bases between.